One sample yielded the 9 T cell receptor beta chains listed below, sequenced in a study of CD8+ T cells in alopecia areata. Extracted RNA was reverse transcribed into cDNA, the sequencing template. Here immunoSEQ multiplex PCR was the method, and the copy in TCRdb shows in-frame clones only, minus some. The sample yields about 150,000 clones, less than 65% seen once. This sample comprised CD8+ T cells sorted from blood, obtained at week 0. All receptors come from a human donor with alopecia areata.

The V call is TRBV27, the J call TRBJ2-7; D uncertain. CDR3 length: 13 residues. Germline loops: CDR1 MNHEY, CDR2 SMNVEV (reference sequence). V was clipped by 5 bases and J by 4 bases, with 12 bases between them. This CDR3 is CASSTSTEYEQYF. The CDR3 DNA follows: TGTGCCAGCAGTACCTCGACCGAGTACGAGCAGTACTTC.

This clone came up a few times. The CDR3 DNA follows: TGTGCCTGGAGCCCTACGGGAAATGAGCAGTTCTTC. This encodes CAWSPTGNEQFF. The chain uses TRBV30 and TRBJ2-1; TRBD2 might be the D (5 bases). The germline V gene has CDR1 GTSNPN and CDR2 SVGIG (reference sequence). The V and J ends lost 3 bases and 7 bases respectively, with 10 bases between them. The CDR3 loop spans 12 amino acids. Supplemented by reference TRBV30 and TRBJ2-1, the full variable domain reads SQTIHQWPATLVQPVGSPLSLECTVEGTSNPNLYWYRQAAGRGLQLLFYSVGIGQISSEVPQNLSASRPQDRQFILSSKKLLLSDSGFYLCAWSPTGNEQFFGPGTRLTVL.

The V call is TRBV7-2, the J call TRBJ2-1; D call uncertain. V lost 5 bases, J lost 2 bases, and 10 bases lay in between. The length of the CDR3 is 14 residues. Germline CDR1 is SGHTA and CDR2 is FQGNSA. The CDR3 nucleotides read TGTGCCAGCAGCCCAAATGGGGCCTACAATGAGCAGTTCTTC. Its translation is CASSPNGAYNEQFF.

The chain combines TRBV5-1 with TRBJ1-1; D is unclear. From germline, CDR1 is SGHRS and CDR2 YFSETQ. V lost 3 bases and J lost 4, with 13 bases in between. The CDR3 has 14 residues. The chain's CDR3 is CASSWERASTEAFF. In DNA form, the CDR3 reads TGCGCCAGCAGCTGGGAGCGGGCTAGCACTGAAGCTTTCTTT.

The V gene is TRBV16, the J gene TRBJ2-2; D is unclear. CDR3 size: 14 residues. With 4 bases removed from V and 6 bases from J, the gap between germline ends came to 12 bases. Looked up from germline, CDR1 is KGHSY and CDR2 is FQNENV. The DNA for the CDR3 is TGTGCCAGCAGCCCCACGATGCGGCCCGGGGAGCTGTTTTTT. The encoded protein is CASSPTMRPGELFF.

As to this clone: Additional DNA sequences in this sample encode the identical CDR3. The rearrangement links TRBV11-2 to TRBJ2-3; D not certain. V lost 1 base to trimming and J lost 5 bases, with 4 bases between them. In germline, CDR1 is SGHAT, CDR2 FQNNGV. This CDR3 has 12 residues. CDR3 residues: CASSLGLDTQYF. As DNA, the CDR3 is TGTGCCAGCAGCTTAGGGTTAGATACGCAGTATTTT.

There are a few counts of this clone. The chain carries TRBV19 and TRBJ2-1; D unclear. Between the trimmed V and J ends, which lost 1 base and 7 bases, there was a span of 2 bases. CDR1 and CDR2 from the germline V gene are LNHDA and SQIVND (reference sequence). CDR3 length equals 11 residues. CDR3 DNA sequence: TGTGCCAGTAGTATAGGGAATGAGCAGTTCTTC. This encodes CASSIGNEQFF.

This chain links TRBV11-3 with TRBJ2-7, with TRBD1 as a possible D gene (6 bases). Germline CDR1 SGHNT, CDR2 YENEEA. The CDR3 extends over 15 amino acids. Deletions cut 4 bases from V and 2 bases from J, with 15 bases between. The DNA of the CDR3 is TGTGCCAGCAGCTCTTACAGGGATACGGCCTACGAGCAGTACTTC. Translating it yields CASSSYRDTAYEQYF.

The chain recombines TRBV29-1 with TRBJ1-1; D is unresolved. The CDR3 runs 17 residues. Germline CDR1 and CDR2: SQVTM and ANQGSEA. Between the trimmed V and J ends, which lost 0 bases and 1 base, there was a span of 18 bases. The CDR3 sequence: CSVEDWGTGVSNTEAFF. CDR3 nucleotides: TGCAGCGTTGAAGATTGGGGAACTGGGGTTTCGAACACTGAAGCTTTCTTT.